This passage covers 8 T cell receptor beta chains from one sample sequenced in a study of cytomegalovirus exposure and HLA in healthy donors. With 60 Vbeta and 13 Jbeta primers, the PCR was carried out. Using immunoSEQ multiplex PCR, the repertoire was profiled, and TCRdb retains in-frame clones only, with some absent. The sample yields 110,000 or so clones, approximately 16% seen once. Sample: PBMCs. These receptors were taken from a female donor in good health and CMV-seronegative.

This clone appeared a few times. CDR3 sequence reads: CASSQQGSEQYF. The CDR3 DNA reads as TGTGCCAGCAGTCAACAGGGCTCCGAGCAGTACTTC. The chain joins TRBV6-5 to TRBJ2-7; a possible D gene is TRBD1 (6 bases). V was cut by 5 bases and J by 6 bases, with 11 bases left in between. CDR3 length equals 12 residues. Germline V gene data show CDR1 as MNHEY and CDR2 as SVGAGI.

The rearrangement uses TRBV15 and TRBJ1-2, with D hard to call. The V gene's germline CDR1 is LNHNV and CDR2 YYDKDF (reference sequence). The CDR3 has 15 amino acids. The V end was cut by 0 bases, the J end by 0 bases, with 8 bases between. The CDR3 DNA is TGTGCCACCAGCAGAGAACCGGAGGCTAACTATGGCTACACCTTC. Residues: CATSREPEANYGYTF.

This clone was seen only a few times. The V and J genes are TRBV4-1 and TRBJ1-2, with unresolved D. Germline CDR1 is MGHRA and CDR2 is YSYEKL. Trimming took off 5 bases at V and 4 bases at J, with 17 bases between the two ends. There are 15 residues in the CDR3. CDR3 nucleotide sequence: TGCGCCAGCAGCGACGCCCAGGCGGGGATCTATGGCTACACCTTC. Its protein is CASSDAQAGIYGYTF.

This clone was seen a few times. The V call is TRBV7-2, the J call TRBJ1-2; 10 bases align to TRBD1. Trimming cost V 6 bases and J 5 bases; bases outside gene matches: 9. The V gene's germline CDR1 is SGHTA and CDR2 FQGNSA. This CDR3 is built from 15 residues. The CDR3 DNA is TGTGCCAGCAGGAGGAACCGGGACAGGGGATATGGCTACACCTTC. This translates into CASRRNRDRGYGYTF.

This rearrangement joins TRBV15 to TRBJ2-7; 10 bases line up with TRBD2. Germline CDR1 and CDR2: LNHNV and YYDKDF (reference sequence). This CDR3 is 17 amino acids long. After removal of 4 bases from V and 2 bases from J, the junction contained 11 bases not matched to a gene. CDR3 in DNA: TGTGCCACCAGCAAGAGATGGGGGCTAGCGGGAGCCTACGAGCAGTACTTC. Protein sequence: CATSKRWGLAGAYEQYF. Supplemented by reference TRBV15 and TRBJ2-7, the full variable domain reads DAMVIQNPRYQVTQFGKPVTLSCSQTLNHNVMYWYQQKSSQAPKLLFHYYDKDFNNEADTPDNFQSRRPNTSFCFLDIRSPGLGDTAMYLCATSKRWGLAGAYEQYFGPGTRLTVT.

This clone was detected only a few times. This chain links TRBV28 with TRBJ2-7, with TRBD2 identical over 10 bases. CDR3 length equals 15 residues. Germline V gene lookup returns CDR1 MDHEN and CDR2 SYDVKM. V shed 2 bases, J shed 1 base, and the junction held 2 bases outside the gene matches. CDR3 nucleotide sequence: TGTGCCAGCAGTTTAGTGACTAGCGGGTCCTACGAGCAGTACTTC. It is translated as CASSLVTSGSYEQYF.

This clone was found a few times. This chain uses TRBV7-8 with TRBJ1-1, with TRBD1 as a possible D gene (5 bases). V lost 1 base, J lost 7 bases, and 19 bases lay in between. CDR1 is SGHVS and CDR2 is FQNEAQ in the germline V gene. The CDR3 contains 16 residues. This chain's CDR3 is CASSLVVDKDPNEAFF. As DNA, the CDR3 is TGTGCCAGCAGCTTAGTGGTGGACAAGGATCCTAATGAAGCTTTCTTT.

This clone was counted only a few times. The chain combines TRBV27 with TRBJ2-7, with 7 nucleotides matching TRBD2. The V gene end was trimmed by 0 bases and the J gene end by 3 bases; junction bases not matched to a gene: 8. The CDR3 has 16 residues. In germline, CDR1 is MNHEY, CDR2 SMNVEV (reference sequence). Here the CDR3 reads CASSLSAREWVYEQYF. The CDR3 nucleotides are TGTGCCAGCAGTTTATCGGCGCGGGAGTGGGTCTACGAGCAGTACTTC.